This T cell receptor (beta chain) was identified in a study of blood T cell repertoires in COVID-19. Whole-study context: The analysed material was cDNA or gDNA that came from T cells, B-cell-depleted T cells, or PBMCs.

Germline V lookup: CDR1 SNHLY, CDR2 FYNNEI. V was clipped by 4 bases and J by 10 bases; unmatched bases: 7. This CDR3 has 14 residues. Assay: immunoSEQ multiplex PCR; the TCRdb copy retains only in-frame clones and omits some. The sample has under 150,000 clones, about nine tenths seen once; the top ten hold 25% to 30%. This sequence was found in a human donor in a cohort sampled during active COVID-19. The rearrangement uses TRBV2 and TRBJ1-6; 7 bases are a match to TRBD1. Sequencing input: peripheral blood. The chain's CDR3 is CASSGQGVSSPLHF. The CDR3 region has the DNA TGTGCCAGCAGTGGGCAGGGGGTAAGCTCACCCCTCCACTTT.